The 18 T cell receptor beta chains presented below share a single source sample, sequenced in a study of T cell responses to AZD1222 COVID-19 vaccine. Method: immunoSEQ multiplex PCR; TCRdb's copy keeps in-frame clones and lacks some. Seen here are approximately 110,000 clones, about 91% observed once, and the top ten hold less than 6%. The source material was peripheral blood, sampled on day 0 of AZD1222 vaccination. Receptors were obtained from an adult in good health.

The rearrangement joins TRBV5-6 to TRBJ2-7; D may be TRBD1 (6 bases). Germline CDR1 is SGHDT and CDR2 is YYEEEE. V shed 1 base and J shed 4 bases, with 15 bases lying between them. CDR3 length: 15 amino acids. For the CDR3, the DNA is TGTGCCAGCAGCTTGTGGCTGGGACAAGGATACGAGCAGTACTTC. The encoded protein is CASSLWLGQGYEQYF.

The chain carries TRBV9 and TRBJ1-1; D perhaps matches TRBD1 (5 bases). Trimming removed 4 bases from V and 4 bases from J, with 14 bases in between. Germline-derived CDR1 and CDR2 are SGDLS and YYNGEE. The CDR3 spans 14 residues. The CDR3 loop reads CASSSLQGGTEAFF. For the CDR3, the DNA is TGTGCCAGCAGCTCACTTCAGGGTGGCACTGAAGCTTTCTTT.

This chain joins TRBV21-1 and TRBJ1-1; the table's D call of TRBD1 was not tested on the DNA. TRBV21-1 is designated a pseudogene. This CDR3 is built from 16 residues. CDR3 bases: TGTGCCAGCAGCAAAGGGGGCAGGTTGGGACACGTTGAAGCTTTCTTT. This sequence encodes CASSKGGRLGHVEAFF.

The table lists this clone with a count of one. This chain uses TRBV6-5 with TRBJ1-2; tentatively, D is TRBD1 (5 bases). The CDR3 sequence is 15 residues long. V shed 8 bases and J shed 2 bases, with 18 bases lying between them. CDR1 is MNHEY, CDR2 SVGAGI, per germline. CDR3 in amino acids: CASHQGGASNYGYTF. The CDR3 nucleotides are TGTGCCAGCCATCAGGGCGGGGCATCGAACTATGGCTACACCTTC.

The CDR3 reads CASSYSGTYEQYF. In nucleotides, the CDR3 is TGTGCCAGCAGCTACAGCGGAACCTACGAGCAGTACTTC. J is TRBJ2-7 and V is TRBV7-9; D perhaps matches TRBD2 (5 bases). CDR1 SEHNR and CDR2 FQNEAQ come from the germline V gene (reference sequence). The CDR3 consists of 13 residues. V dropped 4 bases and J dropped 2 bases, with 9 bases sitting between them.

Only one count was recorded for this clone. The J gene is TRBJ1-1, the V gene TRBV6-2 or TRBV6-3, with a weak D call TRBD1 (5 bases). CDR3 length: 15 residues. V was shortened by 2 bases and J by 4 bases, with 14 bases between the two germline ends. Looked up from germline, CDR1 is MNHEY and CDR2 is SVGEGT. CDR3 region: CASSYGDRSTTEAFF. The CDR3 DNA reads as TGTGCCAGCAGTTACGGCGACAGATCTACCACTGAAGCTTTCTTT.

The CDR3 here is CASARDGDSPLHF. CDR3 nucleotide sequence: TGTGCCAGCGCCCGGGACGGAGATTCACCCCTCCACTTT. The chain couples TRBV11-2 to TRBJ1-6, with a possible D match to TRBD1 (5 bases). The germline V and J ends were trimmed by 8 bases and 8 bases, with 13 bases remaining between them. Germline V gene sequence: CDR1 SGHAT, CDR2 FQNNGV. The CDR3 sequence is 13 residues long.

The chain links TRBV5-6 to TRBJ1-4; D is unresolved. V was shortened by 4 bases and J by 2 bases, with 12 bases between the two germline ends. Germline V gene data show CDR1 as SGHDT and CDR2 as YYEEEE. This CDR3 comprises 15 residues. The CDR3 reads CASSVRGATNEKLFF. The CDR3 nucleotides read TGTGCCAGCAGCGTTCGGGGAGCGACTAATGAAAAACTGTTTTTT.

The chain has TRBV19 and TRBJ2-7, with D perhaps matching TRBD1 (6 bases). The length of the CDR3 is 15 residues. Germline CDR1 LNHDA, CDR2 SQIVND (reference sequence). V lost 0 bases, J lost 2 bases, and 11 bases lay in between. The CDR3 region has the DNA TGTGCCAGTAGTATAGATACAGGGCCTACCTACGAGCAGTACTTC. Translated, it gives CASSIDTGPTYEQYF.

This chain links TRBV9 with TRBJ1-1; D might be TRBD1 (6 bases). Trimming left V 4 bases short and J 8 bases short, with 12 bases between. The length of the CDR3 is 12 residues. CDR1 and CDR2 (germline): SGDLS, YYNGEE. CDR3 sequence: CASSLPQGEAFF. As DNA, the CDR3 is TGTGCCAGCAGCCTACCACAGGGCGAAGCTTTCTTT. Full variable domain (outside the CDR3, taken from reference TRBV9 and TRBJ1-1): DSGVTQTPKHLITATGQRVTLRCSPRSGDLSVYWYQQSLDQGLQFLIQYYNGEERAKGNILERFSAQQFPDLHSELNLSSLELGDSALYFCASSLPQGEAFFGQGTRLTVV.

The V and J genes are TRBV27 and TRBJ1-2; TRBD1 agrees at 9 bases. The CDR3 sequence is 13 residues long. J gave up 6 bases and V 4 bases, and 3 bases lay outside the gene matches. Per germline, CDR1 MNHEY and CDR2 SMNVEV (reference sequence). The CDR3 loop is CASSWGQGNGYTF. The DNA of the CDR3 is TGTGCCAGCAGTTGGGGACAGGGAAATGGCTACACCTTC.

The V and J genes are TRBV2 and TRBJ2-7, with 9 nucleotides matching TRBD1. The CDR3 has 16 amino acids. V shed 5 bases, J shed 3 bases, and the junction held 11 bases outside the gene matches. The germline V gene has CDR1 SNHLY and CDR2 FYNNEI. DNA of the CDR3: TGTGCCAGCAGTAGGGGACAGGGAGACCACTACTACGAGCAGTACTTC. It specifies CASSRGQGDHYYEQYF.

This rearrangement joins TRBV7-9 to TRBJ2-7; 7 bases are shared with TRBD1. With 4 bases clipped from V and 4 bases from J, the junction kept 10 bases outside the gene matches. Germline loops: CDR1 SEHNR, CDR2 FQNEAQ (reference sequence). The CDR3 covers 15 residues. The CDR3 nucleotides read TGTGCCAGCAGCTCCCGGAGGCAGGGGGTGTACGAGCAGTACTTC. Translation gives CASSSRRQGVYEQYF.

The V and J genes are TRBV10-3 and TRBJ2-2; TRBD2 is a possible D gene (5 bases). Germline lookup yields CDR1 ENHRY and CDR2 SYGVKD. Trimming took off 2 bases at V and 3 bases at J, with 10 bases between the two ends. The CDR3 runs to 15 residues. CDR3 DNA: TGTGCCATCAGTGAGCCGGACTCTTACACCGGGGAGCTGTTTTTT. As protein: CAISEPDSYTGELFF.

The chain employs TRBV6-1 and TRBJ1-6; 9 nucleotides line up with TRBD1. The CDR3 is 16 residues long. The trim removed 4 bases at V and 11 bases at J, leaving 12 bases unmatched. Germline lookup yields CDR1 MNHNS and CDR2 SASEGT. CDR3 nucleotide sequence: TGTGCCAGCAGTGCCCGCTGGGACAGGGAGGTTACACCCCTCCACTTT. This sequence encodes CASSARWDREVTPLHF.

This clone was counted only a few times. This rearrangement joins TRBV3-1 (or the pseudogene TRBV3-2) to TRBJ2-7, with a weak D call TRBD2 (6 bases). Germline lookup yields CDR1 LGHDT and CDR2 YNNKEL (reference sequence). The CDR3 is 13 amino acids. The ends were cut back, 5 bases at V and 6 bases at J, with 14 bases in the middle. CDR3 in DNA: TGTGCCAGCAGCTTGGGACTGCTAACCGAGCAGTACTTC. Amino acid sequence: CASSLGLLTEQYF.

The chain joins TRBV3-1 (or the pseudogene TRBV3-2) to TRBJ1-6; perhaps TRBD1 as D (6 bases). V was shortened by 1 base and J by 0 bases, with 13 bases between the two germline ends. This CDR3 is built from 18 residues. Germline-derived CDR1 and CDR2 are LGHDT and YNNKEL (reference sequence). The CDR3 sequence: CASSQGGASSSYNSPLHF. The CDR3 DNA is TGTGCCAGCAGCCAAGGGGGGGCCAGTAGCTCCTATAATTCACCCCTCCACTTT.

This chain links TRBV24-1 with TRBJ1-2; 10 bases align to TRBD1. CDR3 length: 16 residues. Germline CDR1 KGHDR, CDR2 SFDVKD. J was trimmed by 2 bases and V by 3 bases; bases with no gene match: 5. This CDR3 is CATSDTPGQGNYGYTF. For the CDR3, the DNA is TGTGCCACCAGTGATACCCCGGGACAGGGGAACTATGGCTACACCTTC.